These 29 T cell receptor beta chains originate from one sample sequenced in a study of cytomegalovirus exposure and HLA in healthy donors. The PCR had 60 Vbeta and 13 Jbeta primers. Repertoires were generated with immunoSEQ multiplex PCR, while TCRdb's copy carries only in-frame clones and drops some. This specimen shows about 140,000 clones; the ten leading clones hold over 2%. Sequencing used PBMCs. The receptors stem from a woman under 30 in good health and CMV-seronegative.

This rearrangement joins TRBV7-6 to TRBJ1-5; D may be TRBD1 (6 bases). The CDR3 extends over 16 amino acids. Between the trimmed V and J ends, which lost 6 bases and 3 bases, there was a span of 18 bases. Looked up from germline, CDR1 is SGHVS and CDR2 is FNYEAQ. The CDR3, as DNA: TGTGCCAGCAGACCTACAGGGCAGGGGTTCAATCAGCCCCAGCATTTT. Its protein product is CASRPTGQGFNQPQHF.

The chain couples TRBV15 to TRBJ1-2; D may be TRBD1 (6 bases). The germline V gene has CDR1 LNHNV and CDR2 YYDKDF (reference sequence). The CDR3 is 14 residues long. Trimming stripped 2 bases from V and 6 bases from J, with 13 bases between. CDR3 region: CATSRSVRGDGYTF. CDR3 DNA: TGTGCCACCAGCAGATCGGTCAGGGGAGATGGCTACACCTTC.

V usage is TRBV11-3 and J usage is TRBJ2-1, with 9 bases fitting TRBD2. The junction had 5 bases not matched to a gene; V was cut back by 7 bases and J by 1 base. The length of the CDR3 is 15 residues. Per germline, CDR1 SGHNT and CDR2 YENEEA. This chain's CDR3 is CASKPSGKSYNEQFF. CDR3 in DNA: TGTGCCAGCAAACCTAGCGGGAAGTCCTACAATGAGCAGTTCTTC. Together with reference TRBV11-3 and TRBJ2-1, the CDR3 gives the full variable domain: EAGVVQSPRYKIIEKKQPVAFWCNPISGHNTLYWYLQNLGQGPELLIRYENEEAVDDSQLPKDRFSAERLKGVDSTLKIQPAELGDSAVYLCASKPSGKSYNEQFFGPGTRLTVL.

The chain has TRBV10-3 and TRBJ2-5; D gene uncertain. Trimming shortened V by 10 bases and J by 1 base, and 7 bases separated the two germline ends. There are 11 residues in the CDR3. The germline CDR1 and CDR2 sequences are ENHRY and SYGVKD. CDR3 residues: CATLAQETQYF. CDR3 bases: TGTGCCACCCTGGCCCAAGAGACCCAGTACTTC.

The chain recombines TRBV4-3 with TRBJ1-4; no clear D. The CDR3 covers 17 residues. V was trimmed by 0 bases and J by 4 bases, leaving 15 bases between them. The germline V gene has CDR1 LGHNA and CDR2 YSLEER. The CDR3: CASSQDRVKHGNEKLFF. The CDR3, as DNA: TGCGCCAGCAGCCAAGATCGGGTCAAGCACGGTAATGAAAAACTGTTTTTT.

This chain uses TRBV6-5 with TRBJ2-7; D possibly corresponds to TRBD2 (6 bases). Germline CDR1 MNHEY, CDR2 SVGAGI. The CDR3 runs to 14 residues. V was shortened by 0 bases and J by 2 bases, with 8 bases between the two germline ends. CDR3 sequence reads: CASSYSSGAYEQYF. DNA for the CDR3: TGTGCCAGCAGTTACTCCTCGGGGGCCTACGAGCAGTACTTC.

CDR3 nucleotide sequence: TGTGCCAGCAGCCCATCCCGGGGGGAGCAGTACGTC. Its translation is CASSPSRGEQYV. The J gene is TRBJ2-7, the V gene TRBV6-6, with D possibly TRBD2 on 6 matching bases. This CDR3 comprises 12 residues. The V end lost 6 bases, the J end lost 7 bases, and 13 bases lay between the germline ends. Germline V gene sequence: CDR1 MNHNY, CDR2 SVGAGI (reference sequence).

The V gene is TRBV9, the J gene TRBJ2-1; 16 nucleotides agree with TRBD2. Germline lookup yields CDR1 SGDLS and CDR2 YYNGEE. The V gene end was trimmed by 4 bases and the J gene end by 10 bases; junction bases not matched to a gene: 8. This CDR3 is built from 16 residues. CDR3: CASSMGLAGGPGEQFF. The CDR3 nucleotides are TGTGCCAGCAGCATGGGACTAGCGGGAGGGCCAGGGGAGCAGTTCTTC.

V and J are TRBV27 and TRBJ2-7; 13 positions agree with TRBD2. The CDR3 sequence is 16 residues long. The germline V gene has CDR1 MNHEY and CDR2 SMNVEV (reference sequence). After removal of 2 bases from V and 3 bases from J, the junction contained 4 bases not matched to a gene. The CDR3 nucleotides are TGTGCCAGCAGTTTAGAAGGGACTAGCGGGGTCTACGAGCAGTACGTC. This gives the protein CASSLEGTSGVYEQYV.

The rearrangement uses TRBV6-4 and TRBJ2-1; 9 bases fit TRBD1. The CDR3 consists of 15 residues. J gave up 3 bases and V 2 bases, and 2 bases lay outside the gene matches. Germline-derived CDR1 and CDR2 are MRHNA and SNTAGT. The CDR3 region is CASSDPDRGYNEQFF. CDR3 sequence (DNA): TGTGCCAGCAGTGACCCGGACAGGGGCTACAATGAGCAGTTCTTC.

The chain has TRBV11-2 and TRBJ1-3, with D unresolved. CDR1 is SGHAT and CDR2 is FQNNGV in the germline V gene. Trimming pared 1 base from V and 0 bases from J, leaving 7 bases between. The CDR3 is 15 residues long. CDR3 coding DNA: TGTGCCAGCAGCTTAGGATTGAGCTCTGGAAACACCATATATTTT. This codes for CASSLGLSSGNTIYF.

The genes are TRBV30 and TRBJ2-6, with a weak D call TRBD1 (5 bases). The germline gives CDR1 GTSNPN, CDR2 SVGIG (reference sequence). The CDR3 has 15 amino acids. The V gene lost 4 bases and the J gene lost 0 bases, with 10 bases spanning the gap. Written as DNA, the CDR3 is TGTGCCTGGATCAGGGTCACCTCTGGGGCCAACGTCCTGACTTTC. Translation gives CAWIRVTSGANVLTF. The whole variable domain, remainder taken from reference TRBV30 and TRBJ2-6, is SQTIHQWPATLVQPVGSPLSLECTVEGTSNPNLYWYRQAAGRGLQLLFYSVGIGQISSEVPQNLSASRPQDRQFILSSKKLLLSDSGFYLCAWIRVTSGANVLTFGAGSRLTVL.

The chain uses TRBV14 and TRBJ2-2; D is perhaps TRBD2 (5 bases). V dropped 0 bases and J dropped 6 bases, with 8 bases sitting between them. Germline V gene data show CDR1 as SGHDN and CDR2 as FVKESK. This CDR3 comprises 14 residues. The CDR3 bases are TGTGCCAGCAGCCAAGAGCTAGCTGCCGGGGAGCTGTTTTTT. Translated, it gives CASSQELAAGELFF.

Note on this clone: The junction shows a germline mismatch at one end, possibly a read error. V usage is TRBV19 and J usage is TRBJ1-4; 7 bases match TRBD1. There are 15 residues in the CDR3. Germline CDR1 LNHDA, CDR2 SQIVND (reference sequence). The CDR3 bases are TGTGCCAGTAGTGTCCAAAAGGGGGCGAATGAAAAACTGGTTTTT. Translated, it gives CASSVQKGANEKLVF.

V usage is TRBV5-1 and J usage is TRBJ2-1; D unresolved. The V and J ends lost 5 bases and 0 bases respectively, with 15 bases between them. The CDR3 is 16 residues long. The germline V gene encodes CDR1 SGHRS and CDR2 YFSETQ. The CDR3 coding sequence is TGCGCCAGCAGTATTAGATCAGCGAGCTCCTACAATGAGCAGTTCTTC. Its protein is CASSIRSASSYNEQFF.

The J gene is TRBJ1-3, the V gene TRBV5-6; D gene unclear. The V and J ends lost 5 bases and 4 bases respectively, with 7 bases between them. The CDR3 runs 12 residues. Looked up from germline, CDR1 is SGHDT and CDR2 is YYEEEE. CDR3 region: CASSTPGNTIYF. The CDR3 nucleotides read TGTGCCAGCAGTACACCGGGAAACACCATATATTTT.

This sequence joins TRBV14 and TRBJ2-5; TRBD2 aligns across 12 bases. TRBJ2-7 explains the end of the DNA better; the J call may be wrong. The CDR3 is 14 amino acids. Germline values: CDR1 SGHDN, CDR2 FVKESK. DNA of the CDR3: TGTGCCAGCACACTAGCGGGAGGTCCCTACGAGCAGTACTTC. This translates into CASTLAGGPYEQYF.

The V call is TRBV27, the J call TRBJ1-3, with 8 bases matching TRBD1. The germline gives CDR1 MNHEY, CDR2 SMNVEV (reference sequence). The ends lost 3 bases at V and 3 bases at J; junction bases unmatched: 1. The CDR3 has 14 amino acids. The CDR3 is CASSFGQGGNTIYF. The CDR3, as DNA: TGTGCCAGCAGTTTTGGACAGGGTGGAAACACCATATATTTT.

The rearrangement links TRBV11-3 to TRBJ2-2; TRBD2 might be the D (5 bases). In germline, CDR1 is SGHNT, CDR2 YENEEA. Trimming took 2 bases from V and 6 from J, leaving 22 bases between them. The CDR3 runs to 18 residues. CDR3 DNA: TGTGCCAGCAGCTTAAGCGGATGGGCCACTCAGGTTTCCGGGGAGCTGTTTTTT. Protein: CASSLSGWATQVSGELFF.

The chain couples TRBV6-5 to TRBJ2-1, with D tentatively TRBD1 (6 bases). The CDR3 is 12 residues long. Per germline, CDR1 MNHEY and CDR2 SVGAGI. Deletions cut 6 bases from V and 5 bases from J, with 8 bases between. The CDR3 protein is CASSRGNNEQFF. As DNA, the CDR3 is TGTGCCAGCAGCAGGGGTAACAATGAGCAGTTCTTC.

The rearrangement links TRBV7-3 to TRBJ2-7; 9 bases are a match to TRBD1. The CDR3 contains 15 residues. V dropped 3 bases and J dropped 6; count of bases not matched to a gene: 9. CDR1 and CDR2 from the germline V gene are SGHTA and FQGTGA. The CDR3 sequence: CASSLGGQGNGEQYF. The CDR3, as DNA: TGTGCCAGCAGCTTGGGCGGACAGGGGAATGGCGAGCAGTACTTC.

The chain uses TRBV9 and TRBJ2-5; a possible D gene is TRBD2 (5 bases). The J call could be wrong; TRBJ2-7 is a better fit for the DNA end. The CDR3 loop spans 12 amino acids. Per the germline V gene, CDR1 is SGDLS and CDR2 is YYNGEE. In DNA form, the CDR3 reads TGTGCCAGCAGCGTAGACGGGGTCGAGCAGTACTTC. Translating it yields CASSVDGVEQYF.

V and J are TRBV6-5 and TRBJ1-5, with TRBD1 as a possible D gene (5 bases). CDR3 length equals 13 residues. Germline V gives CDR1 MNHEY, CDR2 SVGAGI. Trimming took off 5 bases at V and 7 bases at J, with 12 bases between the two ends. The CDR3 reads CASSEKGRQPQHF. CDR3 DNA: TGTGCCAGCAGTGAAAAGGGGAGGCAGCCCCAGCATTTT.

This sequence joins TRBV19 and TRBJ1-2, with 9 bases matching TRBD1. Germline V lookup: CDR1 LNHDA, CDR2 SQIVND (reference sequence). Trimming removed 4 bases from V and 5 bases from J; junction bases left unmatched: 8. The CDR3 totals 15 residues. The CDR3 is CASSTGQGSIYGYTF. In DNA form, the CDR3 reads TGTGCCAGTAGTACGGGACAGGGCTCGATTTATGGCTACACCTTC.

As for this clone: The identical CDR3 is also encoded by other nucleotide sequences in the sample. The rearrangement joins TRBV10-3 to TRBJ2-3; no clear D gene. Per the germline V gene, CDR1 is ENHRY and CDR2 is SYGVKD. This CDR3 contains 12 residues. V lost 3 bases and J lost 9, with 10 bases in between. The CDR3 coding sequence is TGTGCCATCAGTGAATGGGCGCAAACGCAGTATTTT. The encoded protein is CAISEWAQTQYF.

The CDR3 protein is CASSLGAQETQYF. For the CDR3, the DNA is TGTGCCAGCAGCTTAGGGGCCCAAGAGACCCAGTACTTC. This sequence joins TRBV7-3 and TRBJ2-5, with D tentatively TRBD1 (5 bases). Germline CDR1 reads SGHTA; CDR2 reads FQGTGA. V was cut by 2 bases and J by 1 base, with 5 bases left in between. This CDR3 region has 13 residues. The full variable domain, completed using reference TRBV7-3 and TRBJ2-5, is GAGVSQTPSNKVTEKGKYVELRCDPISGHTALYWYRQSLGQGPEFLIYFQGTGAADDSGLPNDRFFAVRPEGSVSTLKIQRTERGDSAVYLCASSLGAQETQYFGPGTRLLVL.

This chain joins TRBV29-1 and TRBJ2-2, with TRBD2 matching 10 bases. The germline V gene encodes CDR1 SQVTM and CDR2 ANQGSEA. The junction had 4 bases not matched to a gene; V was cut back by 5 bases and J by 7 bases. This CDR3 region has 13 residues. The CDR3 spells CSVRAGGVGELFF. Here the CDR3 DNA reads TGCAGCGTTCGAGCGGGAGGGGTCGGGGAGCTGTTTTTT.

The chain uses TRBV5-1 and TRBJ2-7; perhaps TRBD1 as D (6 bases). The CDR3 is 13 amino acids. CDR1 is SGHRS, CDR2 YFSETQ, per germline. V gave up 7 bases and J gave up 3 bases, with 14 bases separating them. The CDR3 region has the DNA TGCGCCAGCTCACAGGGTACATTCTACGAGCAGTACTTC. Translating it yields CASSQGTFYEQYF.

V and J are TRBV4-3 and TRBJ1-1, with D possibly TRBD1 on 6 matching bases. CDR1 and CDR2 from the germline V gene are LGHNA and YSLEER. This CDR3 is 14 amino acids long. Trimming shortened V by 5 bases and J by 2 bases, and 12 bases separated the two germline ends. CDR3 residues: CASSYKDSNTEAFF. The CDR3, as DNA: TGCGCCAGCAGCTATAAGGACAGTAACACTGAAGCTTTCTTT.